These 4 T cell receptor beta chains were sequenced from one sample in a study of technical replicates of blood from a handful of donors. Method: immunoSEQ multiplex PCR; TCRdb's copy keeps in-frame clones and lacks some. The sample holds tens of thousands of clones; about 93% are singletons and the top ten take under 0.3%. Sequenced: T cells isolated from PBMCs. The source of these receptors is a human donor in good health.

The J gene is TRBJ2-1, the V gene TRBV2; 7 bases are a match to TRBD2. Trimming took 5 bases from V and 3 from J; bases not matched to a gene: 7. Germline assignment: CDR1 SNHLY and CDR2 FYNNEI. The CDR3 is made up of 15 amino acids. The CDR3, as DNA: TGTGCCAGCAGTCCCACTAGCGCCAGCTACAATGAGCAGTTCTTC. Encoded protein: CASSPTSASYNEQFF.

The chain carries TRBV4-1 and TRBJ1-6; D perhaps matches TRBD1 (5 bases). The CDR3 sequence is 15 residues long. V was pared by 3 bases and J by 10 bases, with 16 bases between. Germline V gene lookup returns CDR1 MGHRA and CDR2 YSYEKL. The CDR3 loop is CASSHQGLLVSPLHF. CDR3 in DNA: TGCGCCAGCAGCCATCAGGGATTGCTCGTCTCACCCCTCCACTTT.

The chain employs TRBV7-9 and TRBJ2-5, with D possibly matching TRBD2 (5 bases). The CDR3 totals 14 residues. Germline V gene sequence: CDR1 SEHNR, CDR2 FQNEAQ (reference sequence). Trimming pared 5 bases from V and 2 bases from J, leaving 12 bases between. CDR3 nucleotides: TGTGCCAGCAGCCCTAGGACTCGTCAAGAGACCCAGTACTTC. Its translation is CASSPRTRQETQYF.

The rearrangement uses TRBV5-1 and TRBJ2-2; maybe TRBD1 (5 bases). The CDR3 is made up of 14 amino acids. In germline, CDR1 is SGHRS, CDR2 YFSETQ. The V and J ends lost 0 bases and 9 bases respectively, with 12 bases between them. CDR3 region: CASSLGSGARELFF. The DNA for the CDR3 is TGCGCCAGCAGCTTGGGGTCTGGGGCGCGGGAGCTGTTTTTT.